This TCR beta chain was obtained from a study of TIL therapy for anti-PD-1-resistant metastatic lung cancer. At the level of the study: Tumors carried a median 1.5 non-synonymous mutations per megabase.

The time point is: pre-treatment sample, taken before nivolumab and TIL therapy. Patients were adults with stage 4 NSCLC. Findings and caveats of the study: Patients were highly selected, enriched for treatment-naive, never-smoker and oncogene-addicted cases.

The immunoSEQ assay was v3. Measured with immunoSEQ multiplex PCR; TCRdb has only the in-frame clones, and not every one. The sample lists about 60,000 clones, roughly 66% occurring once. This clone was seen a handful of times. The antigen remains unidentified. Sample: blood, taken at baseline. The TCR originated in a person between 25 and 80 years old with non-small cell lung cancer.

The CDR3 protein is CASSAGTGAYEQYF. CDR3 DNA: TGTGCCAGCAGTGCCGGGACTGGAGCCTACGAGCAGTACTTC. This sequence joins TRBV2 and TRBJ2-7, with D possibly being TRBD2 (6 bases). With 4 bases removed from V and 2 bases from J, the gap between germline ends came to 12 bases. Germline V gives CDR1 SNHLY, CDR2 FYNNEI. This CDR3 comprises 14 residues.